These 5 T cell receptor beta chains were sequenced from one sample in a study of T-cell memory formation after mild COVID-19 (dated by TCRdb to the early 2020s). The library was generated by 5' RACE. The sequencer listed for this sample is Illumina NovaSeq 6000. TCRdb applied fastp at Q25 and MiXCR to the public reads, then kept only in-frame beta chains. Every CDR3 protein is listed once, alongside the most common genes and DNA of its rows. The sample data list fewer than 250,000 distinct CDR3 sequences, and approximately 15% of these were observed just once. Less than 2.5% of the sample is taken by the ten largest. The specimen was PBMCs or a T cell subset sorted from them (not recorded which). Source of these receptors: an adult woman who had mild COVID-19 (a few samples of this study predate the infection). The sample titles of this study are shuffled in the database, so cell type and time point are left out; the donor was told from shared clones.

This clonotype was counted only a few times. This chain links TRBV2 with TRBJ2-7, with a possible D match to TRBD2 (5 bases). CDR1 SNHLY and CDR2 FYNNEI come from the germline V gene. Trimming stripped 2 bases from V and 6 bases from J, with 14 bases between. This CDR3 has 14 amino acids. The chain's CDR3 is CASSETDFGGEQYF. In nucleotides, the CDR3 is TGTGCCAGCAGTGAAACTGACTTCGGAGGCGAGCAGTACTTC. The full variable domain, completed using reference TRBV2 and TRBJ2-7, is EPEVTQTPSHQVTQMGQEVILRCVPISNHLYFYWYRQILGQKVEFLVSFYNNEISEKSEIFDDQFSVERPDGSNFTLKIRSTKLEDSAMYFCASSETDFGGEQYFGPGTRLTVT.

This clonotype was found many times. This rearrangement joins TRBV5-1 to TRBJ2-5; D gene uncertain. Trimming left V 0 bases short and J 3 bases short, with 12 bases between. CDR1 is SGHRS and CDR2 is YFSETQ in the germline V gene. CDR3 length equals 15 residues. The CDR3 region is CASSLGPGAKETQYF. CDR3 DNA sequence: TGCGCCAGCAGCTTGGGGCCAGGTGCTAAAGAGACCCAGTACTTC.

This chain joins TRBV5-1 and TRBJ1-2; TRBD1 aligns across 12 bases. This CDR3 has 14 residues. The V gene's germline CDR1 is SGHRS and CDR2 YFSETQ. J was trimmed by 8 bases and V by 0 bases; bases with no gene match: 2. The CDR3 nucleotides are TGCGCCAGCAGCTTGGCGGGGACAGGGGGCGGCTACACCTTC. Its protein product is CASSLAGTGGGYTF.

The V gene is TRBV4-1, the J gene TRBJ1-2; D is unclear. CDR1 and CDR2 from the germline V gene are MGHRA and YSYEKL. There are 14 residues in the CDR3. Trimming left V 0 bases short and J 8 bases short, with 13 bases between. In nucleotides, the CDR3 is TGCGCCAGCAGCCAAGATCGAGGAGAGTGGGGCTACACCTTC. Its protein product is CASSQDRGEWGYTF.

This clonotype was seen a handful of times. The chain recombines TRBV4-1 with TRBJ2-1; 13 positions agree with TRBD2. The germline V gene has CDR1 MGHRA and CDR2 YSYEKL. J lost 9 bases, V lost 6 bases, and 8 bases had no gene match. This CDR3 has 15 residues. This CDR3 is CASRGTSGGAGEQFF. The CDR3 nucleotides are TGCGCCAGCAGGGGTACTAGCGGGGGGGCCGGTGAGCAGTTCTTC.